The source of this T cell receptor (beta chain) is a study of control samples from healthy donors and cancer patients. The V gene end was trimmed by 3 bases and the J gene end by 2 bases; junction bases not matched to a gene: 3. The CDR3 length is 15 residues. The V gene's germline CDR1 is MGHRA and CDR2 YSYEKL. Data came from immunoSEQ multiplex PCR; TCRdb stores just in-frame clones and leaves some out. The data contain under 200,000 clones, around 95% of them singletons. Sequencing was carried out using blood. This clonotype was obtained from a woman aged 55-70 years in good health. The chain has TRBV4-1 and TRBJ2-2; 7 nucleotides line up with TRBD2. In nucleotides, the CDR3 is TGCGCCAGCAGCCACCCGGGACTAAACACCGGGGAGCTGTTTTTT. Its protein is CASSHPGLNTGELFF.